This T cell receptor beta chain was identified during a study of blood T cell repertoires in COVID-19. Across the study: Both acute and convalescent COVID-19 samples were obtained from the United States, Italy and Spain. T cells, B-cell-depleted T cells, or PBMCs supplied cDNA or gDNA.

Source study methods: Reference gene primer amplification yielded estimated nucleated cell counts. Using immunoSEQ multiplex PCR, the repertoire was profiled, and TCRdb retains in-frame clones only, with some absent. V and J calls and clone size come straight from that table; D and trimming were deduced from the DNA. Among about 66,000 clones listed, approximately 88% were seen once. The V gene end was trimmed by 8 bases and the J gene end by 0 bases; junction bases not matched to a gene: 9. CDR3 size: 16 residues. Per the germline V gene, CDR1 is SGHTA and CDR2 is FQGNSA. A few counts support this clone.

The specimen sequenced was peripheral blood. The chain joins TRBV7-2 to TRBJ2-7; 11 bases agree with TRBD2. The receptor was derived from a woman between 65 and 79 years old with acute or convalescent COVID-19. The CDR3 region is CASGVAGGSSSYEQYF. The CDR3 coding sequence is TGTGCCAGCGGAGTAGCGGGAGGGTCGAGCTCCTACGAGCAGTACTTC.